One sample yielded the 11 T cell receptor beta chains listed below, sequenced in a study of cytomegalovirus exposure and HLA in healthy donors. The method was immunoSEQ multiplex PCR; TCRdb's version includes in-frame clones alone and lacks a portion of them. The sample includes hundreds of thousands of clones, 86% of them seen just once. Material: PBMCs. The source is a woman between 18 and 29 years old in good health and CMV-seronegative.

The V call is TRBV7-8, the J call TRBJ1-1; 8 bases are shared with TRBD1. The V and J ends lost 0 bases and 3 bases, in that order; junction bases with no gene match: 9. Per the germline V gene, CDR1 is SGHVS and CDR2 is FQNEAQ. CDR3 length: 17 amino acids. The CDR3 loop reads CASSLASGQGGYTEAFF. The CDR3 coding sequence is TGTGCCAGCAGCTTAGCGTCCGGACAGGGAGGGTACACTGAAGCTTTCTTT.

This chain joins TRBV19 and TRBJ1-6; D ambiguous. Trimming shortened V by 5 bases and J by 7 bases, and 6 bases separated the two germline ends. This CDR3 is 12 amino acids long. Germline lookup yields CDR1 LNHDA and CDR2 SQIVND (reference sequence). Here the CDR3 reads CASSGGNSPLHF. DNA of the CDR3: TGTGCCAGTAGTGGCGGGAATTCACCCCTCCACTTT.

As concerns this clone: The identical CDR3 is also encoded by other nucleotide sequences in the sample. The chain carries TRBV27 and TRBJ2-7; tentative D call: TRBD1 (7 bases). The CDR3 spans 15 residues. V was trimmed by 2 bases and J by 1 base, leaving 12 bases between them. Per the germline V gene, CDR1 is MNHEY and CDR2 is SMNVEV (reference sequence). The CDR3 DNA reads TGTGCCAGCAGTTTAAGGGGGGACAGTTCCTACGAGCAGTACTTC. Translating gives CASSLRGDSSYEQYF.

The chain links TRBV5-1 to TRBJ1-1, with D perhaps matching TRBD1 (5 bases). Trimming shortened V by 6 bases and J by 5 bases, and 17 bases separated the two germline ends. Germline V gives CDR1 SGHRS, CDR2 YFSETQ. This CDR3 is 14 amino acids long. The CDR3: CASNWGPPRTEAFF. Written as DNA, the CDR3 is TGCGCCAGCAACTGGGGCCCCCCGAGGACTGAAGCTTTCTTT. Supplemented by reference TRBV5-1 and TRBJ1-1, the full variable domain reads KAGVTQTPRYLIKTRGQQVTLSCSPISGHRSVSWYQQTPGQGLQFLFEYFSETQRNKGNFPGRFSGRQFSNSRSEMNVSTLELGDSALYLCASNWGPPRTEAFFGQGTRLTVV.

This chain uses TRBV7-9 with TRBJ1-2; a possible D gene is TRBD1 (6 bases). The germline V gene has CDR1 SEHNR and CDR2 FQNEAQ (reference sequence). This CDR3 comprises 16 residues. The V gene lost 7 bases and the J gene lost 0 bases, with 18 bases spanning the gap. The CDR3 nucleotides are TGTGCCAGCACCCTGAGGACAGAAGAAACTAACTATGGCTACACCTTC. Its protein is CASTLRTEETNYGYTF. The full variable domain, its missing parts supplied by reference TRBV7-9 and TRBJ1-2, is DTGVSQNPRHKITKRGQNVTFRCDPISEHNRLYWYRQTLGQGPEFLTYFQNEAQLEKSRLLSDRFSAERPKGSFSTLEIQRTEQGDSAMYLCASTLRTEETNYGYTFGSGTRLTVV.

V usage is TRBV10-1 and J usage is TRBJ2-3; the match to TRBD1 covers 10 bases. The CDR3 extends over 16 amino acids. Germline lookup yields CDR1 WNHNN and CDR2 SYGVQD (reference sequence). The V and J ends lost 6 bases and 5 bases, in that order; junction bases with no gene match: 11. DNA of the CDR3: TGCGCCAGCAGCCCTTGCAGACAGGGGGCTCGAGATACGCAGTATTTT. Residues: CASSPCRQGARDTQYF.

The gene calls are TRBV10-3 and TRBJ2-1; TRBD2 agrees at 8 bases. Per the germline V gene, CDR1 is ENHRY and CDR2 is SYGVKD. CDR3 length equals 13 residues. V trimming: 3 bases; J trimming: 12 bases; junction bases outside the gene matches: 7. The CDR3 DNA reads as TGTGCCATCAGTGACCTGGGTAGCGGGACGCAGTTCTTC. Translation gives CAISDLGSGTQFF.

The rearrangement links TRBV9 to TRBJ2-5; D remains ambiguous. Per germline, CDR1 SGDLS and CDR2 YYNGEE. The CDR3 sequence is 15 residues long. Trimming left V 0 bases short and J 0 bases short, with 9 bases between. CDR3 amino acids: CASSVATQYQETQYF. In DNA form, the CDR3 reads TGTGCCAGCAGCGTAGCGACTCAGTACCAAGAGACCCAGTACTTC.

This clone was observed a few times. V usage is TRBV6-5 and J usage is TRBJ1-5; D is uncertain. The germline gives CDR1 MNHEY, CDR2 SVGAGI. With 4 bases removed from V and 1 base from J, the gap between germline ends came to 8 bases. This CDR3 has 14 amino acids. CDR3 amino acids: CASSSLRSNQPQHF. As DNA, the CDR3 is TGTGCCAGCAGTTCACTAAGAAGCAATCAGCCCCAGCATTTT.

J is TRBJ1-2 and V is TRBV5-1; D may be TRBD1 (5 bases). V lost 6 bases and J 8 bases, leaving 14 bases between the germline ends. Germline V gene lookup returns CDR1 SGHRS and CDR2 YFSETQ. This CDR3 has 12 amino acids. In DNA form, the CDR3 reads TGCGCCAGCACCAGGGAGGGAGCCGGCTACACCTTC. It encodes CASTREGAGYTF.

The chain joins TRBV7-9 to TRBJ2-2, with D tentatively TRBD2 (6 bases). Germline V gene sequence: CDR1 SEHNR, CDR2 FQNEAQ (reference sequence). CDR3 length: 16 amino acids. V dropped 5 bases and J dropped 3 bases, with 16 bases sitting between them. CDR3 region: CASSTPGTGDTGELFF. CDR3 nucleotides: TGTGCCAGCAGCACACCCGGGACGGGAGACACCGGGGAGCTGTTTTTT.